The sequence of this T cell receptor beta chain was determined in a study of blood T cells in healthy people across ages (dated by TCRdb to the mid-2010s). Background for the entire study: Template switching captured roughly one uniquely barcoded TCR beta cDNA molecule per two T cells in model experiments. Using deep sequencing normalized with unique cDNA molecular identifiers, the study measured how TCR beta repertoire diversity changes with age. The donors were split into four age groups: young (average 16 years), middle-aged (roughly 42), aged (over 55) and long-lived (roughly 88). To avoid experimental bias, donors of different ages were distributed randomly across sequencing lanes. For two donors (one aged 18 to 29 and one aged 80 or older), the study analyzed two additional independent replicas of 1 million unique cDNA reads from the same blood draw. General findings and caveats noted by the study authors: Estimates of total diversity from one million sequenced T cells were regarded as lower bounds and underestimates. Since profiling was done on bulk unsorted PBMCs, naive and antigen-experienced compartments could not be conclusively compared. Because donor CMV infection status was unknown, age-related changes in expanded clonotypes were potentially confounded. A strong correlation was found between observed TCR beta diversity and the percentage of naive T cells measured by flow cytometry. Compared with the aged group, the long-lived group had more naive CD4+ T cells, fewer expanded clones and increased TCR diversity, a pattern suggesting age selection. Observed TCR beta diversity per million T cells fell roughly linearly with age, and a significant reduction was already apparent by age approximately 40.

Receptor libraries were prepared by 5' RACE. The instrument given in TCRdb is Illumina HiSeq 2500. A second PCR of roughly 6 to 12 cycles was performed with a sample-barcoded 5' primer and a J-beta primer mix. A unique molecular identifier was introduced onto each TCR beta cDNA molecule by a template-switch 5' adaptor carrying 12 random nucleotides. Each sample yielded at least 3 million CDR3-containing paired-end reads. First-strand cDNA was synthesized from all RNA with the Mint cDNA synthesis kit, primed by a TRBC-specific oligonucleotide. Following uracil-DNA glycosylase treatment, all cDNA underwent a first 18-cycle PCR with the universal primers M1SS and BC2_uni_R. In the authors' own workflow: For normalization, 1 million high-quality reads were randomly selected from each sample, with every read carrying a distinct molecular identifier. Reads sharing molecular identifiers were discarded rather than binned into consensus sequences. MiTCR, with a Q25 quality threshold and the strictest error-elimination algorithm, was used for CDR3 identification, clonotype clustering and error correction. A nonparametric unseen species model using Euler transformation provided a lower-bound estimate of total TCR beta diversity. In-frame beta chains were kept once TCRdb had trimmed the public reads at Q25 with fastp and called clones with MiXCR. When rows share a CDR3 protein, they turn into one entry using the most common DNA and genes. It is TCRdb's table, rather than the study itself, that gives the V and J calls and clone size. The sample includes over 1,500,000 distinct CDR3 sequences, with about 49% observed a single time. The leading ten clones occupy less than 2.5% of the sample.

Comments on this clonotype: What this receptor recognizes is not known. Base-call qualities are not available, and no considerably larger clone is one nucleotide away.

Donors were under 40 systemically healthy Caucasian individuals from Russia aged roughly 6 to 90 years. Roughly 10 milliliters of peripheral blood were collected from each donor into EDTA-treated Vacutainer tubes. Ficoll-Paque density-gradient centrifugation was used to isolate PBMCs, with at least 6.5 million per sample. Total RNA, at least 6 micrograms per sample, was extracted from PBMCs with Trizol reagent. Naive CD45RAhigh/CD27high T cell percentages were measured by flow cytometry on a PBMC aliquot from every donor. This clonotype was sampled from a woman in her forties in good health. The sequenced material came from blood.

The CDR3 protein sequence reads: CASSEQGLPYNEQFF. The DNA sequence is as follows: TGTGCCAGCAGCGAACAGGGACTACCCTACAATGAGCAGTTCTTC. Recombination linked TRBV7-2 to TRBJ2-1; a weak D assignment points to TRBD2 (7 bases agree). At the junction V is shortened by 5 bases and J by 2 bases, with 13 bases in between. The CDR3 goes from the cysteine to the phenylalanine over 15 residues. Solely the CDR3 DNA is kept, with 45 bases framed from the first base. The germline V gene sets CDR1 to SGHTA and CDR2 to FQGNSA.